Listed below are T cell receptor beta chains from one sample, sequenced in a study of shared clonotypes between healthy human individuals. Produced via immunoSEQ multiplex PCR; TCRdb's table is partial and in-frame only. The sample lists roughly 2 million clones, less than 95% occurring once. The specimen was naive CD8+ T cells sorted from blood. Every receptor here comes from a man between 18 and 29 years old in good health. Each CDR3 is given with its conserved first and last residue. A D gene is named only where the DNA matches it firmly. The listing skips clone size in some rows; elsewhere it reads once, few, many or a size class.

v_gene: TRBV4-1; d_gene: NA; j_gene: TRBJ2-5; abundance: NA; CDR3nt: TGCGCCAGCAGCCAGCGGGACACCCAAGAGACCCAGTACTTC; CDR3aa: CASSQRDTQETQYF
v_gene: TRBV2; d_gene: NA; j_gene: TRBJ1-1; abundance: NA; CDR3nt: TGTGCCAGCAGGGACCTCCCAATGAACACTGAAGCTTTCTTT; CDR3aa: CASRDLPMNTEAFF
v_gene: TRBV10-2; d_gene: TRBD2; j_gene: TRBJ2-1; abundance: NA; CDR3nt: TGCGCCAGCAGTATCCTAGCGGGAAATGAGCAGTTCTTC; CDR3aa: CASSILAGNEQFF
v_gene: TRBV2; d_gene: NA; j_gene: TRBJ2-3; abundance: NA; CDR3nt: TGTGCCAGCATATCCCGAGACAGGGAGGGTACGCAGTATTTT; CDR3aa: CASISRDREGTQYF
v_gene: TRBV10-2; d_gene: TRBD1; j_gene: TRBJ1-1; abundance: NA; CDR3nt: TGCGCCAGCAGTGAACAGACAGGGGGCTACACTGAAGCTTTCTTT; CDR3aa: CASSEQTGGYTEAFF
v_gene: TRBV25-1; d_gene: NA; j_gene: TRBJ2-5; abundance: NA; CDR3nt: TGTGCCAGCAGTGAATACCCGGGATCAGAGACCCAGTACTTC; CDR3aa: CASSEYPGSETQYF
v_gene: TRBV6-5; d_gene: TRBD1; j_gene: TRBJ2-4; abundance: NA; CDR3nt: TGTGCCAGCAGAGGGACAGGCCTAAACATTCAGTACTTC; CDR3aa: CASRGTGLNIQYF
v_gene: TRBV27; d_gene: TRBD2; j_gene: TRBJ2-7; abundance: NA; CDR3nt: TGTGCCAGCAGTTTATCCCTAGCGGACTCCTACGAGCAGTACTTC; CDR3aa: CASSLSLADSYEQYF
v_gene: TRBV2; d_gene: TRBD1; j_gene: TRBJ2-3; abundance: NA; CDR3nt: TGTGCCAGCAGTCCTCGAGACAGGGACCCAGATACGCAGTATTTT; CDR3aa: CASSPRDRDPDTQYF
v_gene: TRBV9; d_gene: NA; j_gene: TRBJ1-1; abundance: once; CDR3nt: TGTGCCAGCAGCGTAGGTAGTGGGACTGAAGCTTTCTTT; CDR3aa: CASSVGSGTEAFF
v_gene: TRBV27; d_gene: TRBD2; j_gene: TRBJ2-3; abundance: NA; CDR3nt: TGTGCCAGCAGTTTATTCGCTAGCGGGGGGGCTCATACGCAGTATTTT; CDR3aa: CASSLFASGGAHTQYF
v_gene: TRBV11-3; d_gene: NA; j_gene: TRBJ1-3; abundance: NA; CDR3nt: TGTGCCAGCAGCTTAGTTCGGGAATACTCTGGAAACACCATATATTTT; CDR3aa: CASSLVREYSGNTIYF
v_gene: TRBV28; d_gene: TRBD2; j_gene: TRBJ2-3; abundance: few; CDR3nt: TGTGCCAGCAGTGGGGTACTAGCGGGAGCCGATACGCAGTATTTT; CDR3aa: CASSGVLAGADTQYF
v_gene: TRBV6-5; d_gene: NA; j_gene: TRBJ2-7; abundance: NA; CDR3nt: TGTGCCAGCTGGGACCAATCCTACGAGCAGTACTTC; CDR3aa: CASWDQSYEQYF
v_gene: TRBV27; d_gene: NA; j_gene: TRBJ2-7; abundance: NA; CDR3nt: TGTGCCAGCAGTTTATTGTCGAGCCAGGGCGAGCAGTACTTC; CDR3aa: CASSLLSSQGEQYF
v_gene: TRBV7-9; d_gene: NA; j_gene: TRBJ2-1; abundance: NA; CDR3nt: TGTGCCAGCAGCTCAGGGGTCTCCAAGAATGAGCAGTTCTTC; CDR3aa: CASSSGVSKNEQFF
v_gene: TRBV4-1; d_gene: NA; j_gene: TRBJ1-2; abundance: NA; CDR3nt: TGCGCCAGCAGCCGAGAGGGTGGCTATGGCTACACCTTC; CDR3aa: CASSREGGYGYTF
v_gene: TRBV29-1; d_gene: TRBD1; j_gene: TRBJ2-5; abundance: NA; CDR3nt: TGCAGCGCTCGACAGGGGGTAGAGACCCAGTACTTC; CDR3aa: CSARQGVETQYF
v_gene: TRBV10-3; d_gene: NA; j_gene: TRBJ1-1; abundance: NA; CDR3nt: TGTGCCATCAGTGAATTGTCCATTCAAGGGGACACTGAAGCTTTCTTT; CDR3aa: CAISELSIQGDTEAFF
v_gene: TRBV9; d_gene: NA; j_gene: TRBJ1-6; abundance: NA; CDR3nt: TGTGCCAGCAGTCAGGGGAGCTCCTATAATTCACCCCTCCACTTT; CDR3aa: CASSQGSSYNSPLHF
v_gene: TRBV7-9; d_gene: NA; j_gene: TRBJ2-5; abundance: NA; CDR3nt: TGTGCCAGCAGCTTTGGCGGGTACCAAGAGACCCAGTACTTC; CDR3aa: CASSFGGYQETQYF
v_gene: TRBV27; d_gene: TRBD1; j_gene: TRBJ1-2; abundance: NA; CDR3nt: TGTGCCAGCAGTTTTAGAGGGGGCGGTGGCTACACCTTC; CDR3aa: CASSFRGGGGYTF
v_gene: TRBV11-2; d_gene: NA; j_gene: TRBJ1-3; abundance: NA; CDR3nt: TGTGCCAGCAGCTTAACCTCGGCGGGCTCTGGAAACACCATATATTTT; CDR3aa: CASSLTSAGSGNTIYF
v_gene: TRBV27; d_gene: TRBD1; j_gene: TRBJ1-2; abundance: NA; CDR3nt: TGTGCCAGCAGTTTAGCCCCAACAGGGGGCGCTTACTATGGCTACACCTTC; CDR3aa: CASSLAPTGGAYYGYTF